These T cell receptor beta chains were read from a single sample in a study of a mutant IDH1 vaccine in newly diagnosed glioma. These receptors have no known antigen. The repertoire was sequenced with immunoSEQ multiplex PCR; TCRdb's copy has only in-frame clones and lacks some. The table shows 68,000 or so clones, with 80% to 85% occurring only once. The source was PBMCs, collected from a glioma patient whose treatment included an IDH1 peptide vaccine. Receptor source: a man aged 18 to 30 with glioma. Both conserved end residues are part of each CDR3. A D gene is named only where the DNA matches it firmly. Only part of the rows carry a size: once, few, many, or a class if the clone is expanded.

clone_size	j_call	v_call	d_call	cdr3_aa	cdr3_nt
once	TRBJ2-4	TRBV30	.	CAWRTGTSQYF	TGTGCCTGGAGGACAGGGACTAGTCAGTACTTC
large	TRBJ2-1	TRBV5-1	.	CASSLATPVDEQFF	TGCGCCAGCAGCTTGGCAACTCCGGTGGATGAGCAGTTCTTC
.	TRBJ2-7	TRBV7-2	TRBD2	CASSWTSGSPYEQYF	TGTGCCAGCAGCTGGACTAGCGGGAGTCCCTACGAGCAGTACTTC
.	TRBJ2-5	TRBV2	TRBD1	CASSEIEGAAETQYF	TGTGCCAGCAGTGAAATCGAGGGGGCGGCAGAGACCCAGTACTTC
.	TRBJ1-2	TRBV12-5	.	CASGVDRNYGYTF	TGTGCTAGTGGCGTCGACAGGAACTATGGCTACACCTTC
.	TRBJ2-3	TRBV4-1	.	CASSQDLGQGIGTDTQYF	TGCGCCAGCAGCCAAGATCTGGGGCAGGGTATTGGGACAGATACGCAGTATTTT
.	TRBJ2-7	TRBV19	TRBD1	CASSYTGAYEQYF	TGTGCCAGTAGTTACACAGGGGCCTACGAGCAGTACTTC
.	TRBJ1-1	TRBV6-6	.	CASKDRSTEAFF	TGTGCCAGCAAGGACAGATCAACTGAAGCTTTCTTT
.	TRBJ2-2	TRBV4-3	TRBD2	CASSQGLAGGNTGELFF	TGCGCCAGCAGCCAAGGACTAGCGGGAGGCAACACCGGGGAGCTGTTTTTT
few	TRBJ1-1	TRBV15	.	CATSSLTRATRKLNTEAFF	TGTGCCACCAGCAGCCTTACCCGGGCAACCAGAAAATTGAACACTGAAGCTTTCTTT
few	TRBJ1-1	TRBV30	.	CAWGGGHTEAFF	TGTGCCTGGGGGGGCGGACATACCGAAGCTTTCTTT
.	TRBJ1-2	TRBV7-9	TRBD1	CASSLRRDRSYGYTF	TGTGCCAGCAGCTTAAGGAGGGACAGGAGCTATGGCTACACCTTC
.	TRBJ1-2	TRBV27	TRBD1	CASREGQAYGYTF	TGTGCCAGCAGAGAGGGACAGGCCTATGGCTACACCTTC
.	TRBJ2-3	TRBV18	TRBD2	CASSPSPSGGLPQDTQYF	TGTGCCAGCTCACCTTCCCCCAGCGGGGGGCTCCCCCAAGATACGCAGTATTTT
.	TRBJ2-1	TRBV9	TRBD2	CASSHKTSGPYNEQFF	TGTGCCAGCAGCCATAAAACTAGCGGGCCCTACAATGAGCAGTTCTTC
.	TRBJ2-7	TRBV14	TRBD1	CASSQPSDRAVGYEQYF	TGTGCCAGCAGCCAACCCAGCGACAGGGCGGTTGGTTACGAGCAGTACTTC
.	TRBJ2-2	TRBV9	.	CASSVGQKFTGELFF	TGTGCCAGCAGCGTAGGTCAGAAGTTCACCGGGGAGCTGTTTTTT
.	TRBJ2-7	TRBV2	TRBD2	CASKEREHFEQYF	TGTGCCAGCAAAGAGCGGGAACACTTCGAGCAGTACTTC
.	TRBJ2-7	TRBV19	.	CASSMEGFLFGYEQYF	TGTGCCAGTAGTATGGAGGGGTTCCTCTTTGGCTACGAGCAGTACTTC
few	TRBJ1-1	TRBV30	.	CAWSVQQGKAFF	TGTGCCTGGAGTGTACAACAGGGTAAAGCTTTCTTT
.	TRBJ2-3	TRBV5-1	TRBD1	CASSPDRVSDTQYF	TGCGCCAGCAGCCCGGACAGGGTCTCGGATACGCAGTATTTT
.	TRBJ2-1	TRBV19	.	CASSVAGGNEQFF	TGTGCCAGTAGTGTTGCGGGTGGTAATGAGCAGTTCTTC
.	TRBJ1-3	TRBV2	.	CASSERGGGNTIYF	TGTGCCAGCAGTGAAAGGGGCGGTGGAAACACCATATATTTT
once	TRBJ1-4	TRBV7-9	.	CASSLVGGTNEKLFF	TGTGCCAGCAGCTTAGTAGGGGGAACTAATGAAAAACTGTTTTTT
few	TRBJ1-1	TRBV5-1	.	CASSMMVLNTEAFF	TGCGCCAGCAGCATGATGGTATTGAACACTGAAGCTTTCTTT
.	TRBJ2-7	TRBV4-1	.	CASSQDRGLDEQYF	TGCGCCAGCAGCCAAGATCGGGGGTTGGACGAGCAGTACTTC
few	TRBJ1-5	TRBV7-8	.	CASSLGVGSNQPQHF	TGTGCCAGCAGCTTAGGGGTGGGTAGCAATCAGCCCCAGCATTTT
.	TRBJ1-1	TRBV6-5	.	CASSYSSNRVNTEAFF	TGTGCCAGCAGTTACTCGAGCAACAGGGTGAACACTGAAGCTTTCTTT
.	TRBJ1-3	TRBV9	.	CASSARGVLGNTIYF	TGTGCCAGCAGCGCTAGGGGGGTACTTGGAAACACCATATATTTT
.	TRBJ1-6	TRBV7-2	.	CASSSSGLNSPLHF	TGTGCCAGCAGCTCGTCAGGCCTTAATTCACCCCTCCACTTT
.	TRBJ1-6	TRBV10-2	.	CASSEKGGNSPLHF	TGCGCCAGCAGTGAAAAAGGAGGGAATTCACCCCTCCACTTT
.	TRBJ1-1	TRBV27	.	CASSSPRATEAFF	TGTGCCAGCAGTTCCCCCAGGGCCACTGAAGCTTTCTTT
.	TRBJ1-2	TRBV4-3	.	CASSQYREVDYTF	TGCGCCAGCAGCCAATACAGGGAAGTTGACTACACCTTC
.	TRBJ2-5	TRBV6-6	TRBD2	CASSRTTSGRETQYF	TGTGCCAGCAGTCGCACGACTAGCGGGAGAGAGACCCAGTACTTC
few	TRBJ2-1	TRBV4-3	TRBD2	CASSQDRVAGANEQFF	TGCGCCAGCAGCCAAGATAGAGTAGCGGGAGCGAATGAGCAGTTCTTC
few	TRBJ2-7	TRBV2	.	CASLAAGAALYEQYF	TGTGCCTCCTTAGCGGCAGGGGCTGCCTTGTACGAGCAGTACTTC
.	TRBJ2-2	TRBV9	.	CASSVAGGWNTGELFF	TGTGCCAGCAGCGTAGCTGGCGGATGGAACACCGGGGAGCTGTTTTTT
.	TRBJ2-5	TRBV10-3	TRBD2	CAISESESGRAEETQYF	TGTGCCATCAGTGAGTCAGAGAGCGGGAGGGCCGAAGAGACCCAGTACTTC
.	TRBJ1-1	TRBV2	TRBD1	CASSVGQPIYTEAFF	TGTGCCAGCAGTGTGGGACAGCCGATATACACTGAAGCTTTCTTT
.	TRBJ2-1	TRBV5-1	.	CASSLALLNEQFF	TGCGCCAGCAGCTTGGCTCTTCTCAATGAGCAGTTCTTC
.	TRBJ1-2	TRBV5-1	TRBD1	CASSLDPGQSYGYTF	TGCGCCAGCAGCTTGGACCCGGGACAGAGCTATGGCTACACCTTC
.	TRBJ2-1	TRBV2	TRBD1	CASSGPWDRGMEQFF	TGTGCCAGCAGTGGTCCTTGGGACAGGGGGATGGAGCAGTTCTTC
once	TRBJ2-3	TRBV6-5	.	CASSYVGADTQYF	TGTGCCAGCAGTTACGTTGGGGCAGATACGCAGTATTTT
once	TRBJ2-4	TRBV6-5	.	CASSTIGHPKTIQYF	TGTGCCAGCAGCACCATCGGACATCCCAAAACCATTCAGTACTTC
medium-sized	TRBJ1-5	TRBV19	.	CASSPTEYSNQPQHF	TGTGCCAGTAGCCCGACAGAATATAGCAATCAGCCCCAGCATTTT
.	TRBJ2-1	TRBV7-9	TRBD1	CASSQGAYNEQFF	TGTGCCAGCAGCCAGGGGGCATACAATGAGCAGTTCTTC
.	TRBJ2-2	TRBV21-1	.	CATTHSQGATPDTGELFF	TGTGCCACCACCCATAGTCAGGGGGCAACCCCGGACACCGGGGAGCTGTTTTTT
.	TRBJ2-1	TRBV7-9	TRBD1	CASSFGQGRGNEQFF	TGTGCCAGCAGCTTCGGACAGGGGAGAGGCAATGAGCAGTTCTTC
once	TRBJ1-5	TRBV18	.	CASSGSNQPQHF	TGTGCCAGCTCAGGGTCAAATCAGCCCCAGCATTTT
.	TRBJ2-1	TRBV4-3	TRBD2	CASSRGSGGSSYNEQFF	TGCGCCAGCAGCCGAGGTAGCGGGGGGAGCTCCTACAATGAGCAGTTCTTC
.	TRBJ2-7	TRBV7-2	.	CATGAAAFSYEQYF	TGTGCCACCGGTGCTGCGGCCTTCTCCTACGAGCAGTACTTC
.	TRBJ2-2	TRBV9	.	CASSVVGRPSTGELFF	TGTGCCAGCAGCGTAGTGGGACGACCAAGCACCGGGGAGCTGTTTTTT
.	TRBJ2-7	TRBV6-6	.	CATGLGVSYEQYF	TGTGCCACCGGCCTGGGAGTCTCCTACGAGCAGTACTTC
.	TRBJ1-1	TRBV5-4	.	CASSPALGGATEAFF	TGTGCCAGCAGCCCCGCTCTCGGGGGGGCAACTGAAGCTTTCTTT
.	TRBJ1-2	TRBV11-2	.	CASSFGRDYGYTF	TGTGCCAGCAGCTTTGGGAGAGACTATGGCTACACCTTC